The clone carrying this T cell receptor (beta chain) was counted ten times or more. Its antigen remains unidentified. This entry is derived from a study of human T cells and chemical hapten exposure. The CDR3 is 13 residues long. V was cut by 5 bases and J by 2 bases, with 7 bases left in between. In germline, CDR1 is MNHNS, CDR2 SASEGT. Study-wide findings and caveats: Expanded TCRs showed more large CDR3 clusters than pre-sensitization or healthy control sets.

In the library, unique molecular identifiers were attached to individual cDNA molecules. TCRdb analysed the RACE reads with MiXCR anew, one entry per CDR3 protein. Found here are 74,000 or so distinct CDR3 sequences, about 10% of them singletons; the top ten hold about 4%. Indicated time point: patch test 1, 2 weeks after DPC sensitization. The sample's treatment: therapeutic diphenylcyclopropenone sensitization with weekly scalp DPC. The origin of this receptor is an older woman with alopecia areata. Some clones in this sample may be carry-over from other donors' samples. The source was whole blood, collected in connection with sensitization to the hapten diphenylcyclopropenone (DPC). The V call is TRBV6-1, the J call TRBJ1-5; D is unresolved. The CDR3 is CASSPDGNQPQHF. The CDR3 region has the DNA TGTGCCAGCAGTCCGGACGGCAATCAGCCCCAGCATTTT.